The 14 T cell receptor beta chains below all came from one sample that was sequenced in a study of CD8 T cells in Susac syndrome. The RNA input was about 0.5 to 1 ug, and it was reverse transcribed with random hexamers. Each CDR3 protein is one row after TCRdb ran MiXCR on the immunoSEQ multiplex PCR reads. The data show around 50,000 distinct CDR3 sequences, with about 92% seen just once and around 0.43% held by the top ten. Sequencing was carried out using CD8+ T cells from PBMCs. Every receptor here comes from a human donor in good health.

The rearrangement links TRBV29-1 to TRBJ2-7, with 8 nucleotides matching TRBD1. J lost 3 bases, V lost 0 bases, and 1 base had no gene match. This CDR3 region has 13 residues. CDR1 is SQVTM and CDR2 is ANQGSEA in the germline V gene. In nucleotides, the CDR3 is TGCAGCGTTGAAGAAGGACAGGGCTACGAGCAGTACTTC. Amino acids: CSVEEGQGYEQYF.

The V gene is TRBV2, the J gene TRBJ2-2, with TRBD1 matching 10 bases. J gave up 0 bases and V 7 bases, and 11 bases lay outside the gene matches. CDR3 length equals 18 residues. Germline V gene lookup returns CDR1 SNHLY and CDR2 FYNNEI. CDR3 in DNA: TGTGCCAGCAACCCTCGGAGGGGACAGGGGCCGAACACCGGGGAGCTGTTTTTT. It specifies CASNPRRGQGPNTGELFF. The full variable domain, completed using reference TRBV2 and TRBJ2-2, is EPEVTQTPSHQVTQMGQEVILRCVPISNHLYFYWYRQILGQKVEFLVSFYNNEISEKSEIFDDQFSVERPDGSNFTLKIRSTKLEDSAMYFCASNPRRGQGPNTGELFFGEGSRLTVL.

The chain is built from TRBV27 and TRBJ2-1; 8 bases map to TRBD1. The J segment lost 7 bases and the V segment lost 6 bases, leaving 14 bases of the junction unmatched. The CDR3 is 16 amino acids. Looked up from germline, CDR1 is MNHEY and CDR2 is SMNVEV (reference sequence). The chain's CDR3 is CASSPIGTGGANEQFF. The CDR3 DNA reads as TGTGCCAGCAGCCCAATCGGGACAGGTGGGGCAAATGAGCAGTTCTTC.

The V gene is TRBV7-9, the J gene TRBJ2-1; D tentatively reads TRBD1 or TRBD2 (5 bases each). CDR1 and CDR2 from the germline V gene are SEHNR and FQNEAQ (reference sequence). The length of the CDR3 is 18 residues. The ends were cut back, 4 bases at V and 4 bases at J, with 23 bases in the middle. CDR3 loop: CASSSQPGRIIQYNEQFF. In nucleotides, the CDR3 is TGTGCCAGCAGCTCACAACCGGGACGGATTATCCAATACAATGAGCAGTTCTTC.

The rearrangement links TRBV11-3 to TRBJ2-7; D is unresolved. The CDR3 spans 13 residues. The V end lost 3 bases, the J end lost 3 bases, and 9 bases lay between the germline ends. The germline V gene has CDR1 SGHNT and CDR2 YENEEA. This chain's CDR3 is CASSFLPNYEQYF. CDR3 DNA sequence: TGTGCCAGCAGCTTTCTACCGAACTACGAGCAGTACTTC.

In this sample, this clonotype turned up once. V is TRBV19 and J is TRBJ2-1; a weak D match, TRBD2 (6 bases). The germline V gene encodes CDR1 LNHDA and CDR2 SQIVND (reference sequence). The CDR3 extends over 15 amino acids. V shed 2 bases and J shed 3 bases, with 11 bases lying between them. CDR3 sequence reads: CASSIRPSDYNEQFF. CDR3 DNA sequence: TGTGCCAGTAGTATACGCCCTAGCGACTACAATGAGCAGTTCTTC.

For the CDR3, the DNA is TGTGCCAGCAGTTACGGGGCACCTAGCAATCAGCCCCAGCATTTT. Amino acids: CASSYGAPSNQPQHF. This chain links TRBV6-6 with TRBJ1-5, with a tentative D call TRBD1 (5 bases). The germline V gene has CDR1 MNHNY and CDR2 SVGAGI (reference sequence). The germline V and J ends were trimmed by 2 bases and 0 bases, with 8 bases remaining between them. The CDR3 length is 15 residues.

The chain couples TRBV9 to TRBJ1-1; D gene uncertain. Germline V gives CDR1 SGDLS, CDR2 YYNGEE. There are 13 residues in the CDR3. Trimming removed 0 bases from V and 5 bases from J, with 8 bases in between. The CDR3 reads CASSVGVGTEAFF. In DNA form, the CDR3 reads TGTGCCAGCAGCGTAGGGGTAGGGACTGAAGCTTTCTTT.

This clonotype has just one count. The CDR3, as DNA: TGTGCCAGCAGTCTAAGCCCCTCCTACAATGAGCAGTTCTTC. Translation: CASSLSPSYNEQFF. The chain links TRBV12-3 or TRBV12-4 to TRBJ2-1; no firm D call. Trimming left V 5 bases short and J 0 bases short, with 8 bases between. The CDR3 covers 14 residues.

The genes are TRBV27 and TRBJ1-1; TRBD1 is a possible D gene (5 bases). The CDR3 loop spans 14 amino acids. The germline CDR1 and CDR2 sequences are MNHEY and SMNVEV (reference sequence). Trimming pared 2 bases from V and 4 bases from J, leaving 11 bases between. In DNA, the CDR3 is TGTGCCAGCAGTTTAGCAATCGGGGGCACTGAAGCTTTCTTT. It codes for CASSLAIGGTEAFF.

This sequence joins TRBV10-2 and TRBJ2-1; D not certain. V lost 0 bases and J lost 9, with 9 bases in between. The CDR3 consists of 13 residues. Germline V gene lookup returns CDR1 WSHSY and CDR2 SAAADI. CDR3 DNA sequence: TGCGCCAGCAGTGAGTCGAAGGTTACTGAGCAGTTCTTC. Protein sequence: CASSESKVTEQFF.

The J gene is TRBJ1-1, the V gene TRBV29-1, with D possibly being TRBD1 (6 bases). Trimming left V 3 bases short and J 3 bases short, with 11 bases between. The CDR3 is 13 amino acids. The germline gives CDR1 SQVTM, CDR2 ANQGSEA. In DNA, the CDR3 is TGCAGCGTTGATGGGCAGGGGTACACTGAAGCTTTCTTT. Its protein product is CSVDGQGYTEAFF. Combining the CDR3 with reference TRBV29-1 and TRBJ1-1 gives the whole variable domain SAVISQKPSRDICQRGTSLTIQCQVDSQVTMMFWYRQQPGQSLTLIATANQGSEATYESGFVIDKFPISRPNLTFSTLTVSNMSPEDSSIYLCSVDGQGYTEAFFGQGTRLTVV.

The chain combines TRBV29-1 with TRBJ1-1, with D perhaps TRBD1 (6 bases). Germline V gives CDR1 SQVTM, CDR2 ANQGSEA. This CDR3 is 13 amino acids long. V gave up 4 bases and J gave up 4 bases, with 13 bases separating them. The DNA of the CDR3 is TGCAGCGTTGCGTGGCAGGGGATCACTGAAGCTTTCTTT. Protein: CSVAWQGITEAFF.

The gene calls are TRBV3-1 and TRBJ2-7; 10 nucleotides match TRBD2. V gave up 1 base and J gave up 6 bases; unmatched junction bases: 6. The CDR3 length is 15 residues. CDR1 LGHDT and CDR2 YNNKEL come from the germline V gene (reference sequence). The CDR3 here is CASSQGTSGALEQYF. The CDR3 DNA reads as TGTGCCAGCAGCCAAGGGACTAGCGGAGCCCTCGAGCAGTACTTC.